This T cell receptor beta chain was sequenced during a study of CD8+CD57+ T cells in acquired aplastic anemia (dated by TCRdb to 2016 to 2018). Background on the whole study: A mean of about 3 ug of DNA, ranging from roughly 0.2 to 27.4 ug, was extracted from sorted CD4+ and CD8+ cells. For healthy donor samples, the average read count was around 9.8 million for CD4+ cells and approximately 11 million for CD8+ cells. Here is what the overall study found, with its caveats: About 30 CD8+ CDR3 sequences were found to be shared between patients and controls, but these sequences appeared to be highly expressed in patients and within the immunodominant clones of the patients. CD8+ Simpson's diversity did not differ significantly between patients and healthy controls (P=0.060).

In the case of this clonotype: No cognate antigen has been identified for it. A read error is likely, as this CDR3 ends without the conserved phenylalanine or tryptophan. Because the CDR3's place on the DNA is in doubt, the DNA is left out and the CDR3 is given as listed by TCRdb.

Profiling of TCR beta VDJ combinations and CDR3 sequences used genomic DNA as the template. An Illumina HiSeq 2000 was the platform used for TCR repertoire sequencing. On the authors' methods: Repertoire assessment relied on Simpson's diversity index, CDR3 size and DJ length profiles, and TRBV/TRBJ rearrangement plots. Whichever DNA sequence was most abundant in the deep sequencing data was defined as the immunodominant clone. CDR3 amino acid sequences were screened for sharing across subjects and were compared with published repertoires and the VDJdb database. TCRdb trimmed the raw reads at Q25, called clones with MiXCR and kept productive beta chains. Merged by CDR3 protein, the rows form single entries marked with the most common genes and DNA. The V and J calls reflect TCRdb's pipeline rather than the authors' work. The sample records just over 400,000 distinct CDR3 sequences, approximately 70% of which are singletons. Of the sample, 4% is held by the ten largest clones.

In the study, sorted CD4+ and CD8+ blood T cells from patients with severe aplastic anemia and from healthy subjects underwent deep sequencing of TCR repertoires. Ficoll-Paque density gradient centrifugation was used to isolate peripheral blood mononuclear cells. Before DNA extraction, CD4+ and CD8+ T cells were sorted with FACS or magnetic beads. The CDR1 and CDR2 encoded by the germline V gene (reference sequence) are SEHNR and FQNEAQ. The CDR3 spans 13 residues, counting both ends. In this chain, TRBV7-9 is recombined with TRBJ1-2; whether TRBD1, the table's D call, matches the DNA was not checked. The sequence derives from a human donor in good health, serving as a control. Source material: sorted CD4+, CD8+, or CD8+CD57+ T cells (not recorded which) from PBMCs. The CDR3 region has the sequence CASSLSETQYFTP.